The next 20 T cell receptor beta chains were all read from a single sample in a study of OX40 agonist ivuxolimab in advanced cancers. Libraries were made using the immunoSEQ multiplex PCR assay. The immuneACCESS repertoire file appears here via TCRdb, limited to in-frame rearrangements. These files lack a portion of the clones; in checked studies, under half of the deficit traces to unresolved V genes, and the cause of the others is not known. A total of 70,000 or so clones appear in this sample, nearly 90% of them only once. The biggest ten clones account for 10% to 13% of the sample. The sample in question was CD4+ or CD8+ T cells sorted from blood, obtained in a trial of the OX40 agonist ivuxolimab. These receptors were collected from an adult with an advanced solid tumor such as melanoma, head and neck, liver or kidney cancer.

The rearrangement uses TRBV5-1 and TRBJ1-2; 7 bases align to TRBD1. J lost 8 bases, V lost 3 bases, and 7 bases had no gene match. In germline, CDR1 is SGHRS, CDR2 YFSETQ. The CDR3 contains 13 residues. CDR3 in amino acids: CASSSTGEGGYTF. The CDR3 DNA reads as TGCGCCAGCAGCTCCACAGGGGAGGGCGGCTACACCTTC. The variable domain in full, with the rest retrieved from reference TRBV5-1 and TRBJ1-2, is KAGVTQTPRYLIKTRGQQVTLSCSPISGHRSVSWYQQTPGQGLQFLFEYFSETQRNKGNFPGRFSGRQFSNSRSEMNVSTLELGDSALYLCASSSTGEGGYTFGSGTRLTVV.

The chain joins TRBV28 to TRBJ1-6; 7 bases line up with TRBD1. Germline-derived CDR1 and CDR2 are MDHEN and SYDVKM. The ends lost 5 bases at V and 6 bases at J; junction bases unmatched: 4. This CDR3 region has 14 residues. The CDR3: CASSGTVPNSPLHF. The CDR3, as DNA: TGTGCCAGCAGTGGGACAGTCCCTAATTCACCCCTCCACTTT.

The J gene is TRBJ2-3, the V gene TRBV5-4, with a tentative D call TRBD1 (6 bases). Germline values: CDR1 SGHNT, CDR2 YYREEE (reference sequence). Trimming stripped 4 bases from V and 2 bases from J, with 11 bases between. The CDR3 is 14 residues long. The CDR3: CASSVDRNTDTQYF. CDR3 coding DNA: TGTGCCAGCAGCGTGGACAGAAACACAGATACGCAGTATTTT.

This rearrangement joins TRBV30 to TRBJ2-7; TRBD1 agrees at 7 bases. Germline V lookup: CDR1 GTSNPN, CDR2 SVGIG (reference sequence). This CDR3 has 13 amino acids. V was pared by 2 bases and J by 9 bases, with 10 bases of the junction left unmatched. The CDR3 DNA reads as TGTGCCTGGAGTAGAGGGGGCACCGGCGGGCAGTACTTC. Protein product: CAWSRGGTGGQYF.

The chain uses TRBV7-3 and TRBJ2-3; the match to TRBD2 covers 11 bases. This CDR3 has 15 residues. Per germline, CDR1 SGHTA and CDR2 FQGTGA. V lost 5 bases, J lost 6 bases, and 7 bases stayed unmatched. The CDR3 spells CASSPLAGGSDTQYF. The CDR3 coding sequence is TGTGCCAGCAGCCCATTAGCGGGAGGGTCGGATACGCAGTATTTT.

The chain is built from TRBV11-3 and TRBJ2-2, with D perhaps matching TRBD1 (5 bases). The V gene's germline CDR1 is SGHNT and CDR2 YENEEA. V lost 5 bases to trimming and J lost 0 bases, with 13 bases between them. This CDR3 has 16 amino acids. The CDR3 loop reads CASSPRSRANTGELFF. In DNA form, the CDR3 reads TGTGCCAGCAGCCCACGGAGCAGGGCGAACACCGGGGAGCTGTTTTTT.

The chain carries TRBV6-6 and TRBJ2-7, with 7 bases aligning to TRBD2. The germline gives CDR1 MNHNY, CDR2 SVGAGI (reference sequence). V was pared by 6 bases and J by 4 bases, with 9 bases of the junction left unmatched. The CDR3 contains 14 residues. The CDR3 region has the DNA TGTGCCAGCAGGCCGGCGGGAGAGGTTTACGAGCAGTACTTC. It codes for CASRPAGEVYEQYF.

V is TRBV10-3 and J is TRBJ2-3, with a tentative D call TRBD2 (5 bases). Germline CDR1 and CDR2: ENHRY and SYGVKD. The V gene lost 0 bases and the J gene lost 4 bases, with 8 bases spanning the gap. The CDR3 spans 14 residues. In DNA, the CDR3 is TGTGCCATCAGTGAGTCGACGGGGTCAGATACGCAGTATTTT. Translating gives CAISESTGSDTQYF.

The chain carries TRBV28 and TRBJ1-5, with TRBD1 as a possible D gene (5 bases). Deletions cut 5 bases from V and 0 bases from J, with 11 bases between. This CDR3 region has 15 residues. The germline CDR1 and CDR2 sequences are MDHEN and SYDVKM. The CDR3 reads CASSPGPYSNQPQHF. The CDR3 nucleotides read TGTGCCAGCAGTCCGGGGCCCTATAGCAATCAGCCCCAGCATTTT.

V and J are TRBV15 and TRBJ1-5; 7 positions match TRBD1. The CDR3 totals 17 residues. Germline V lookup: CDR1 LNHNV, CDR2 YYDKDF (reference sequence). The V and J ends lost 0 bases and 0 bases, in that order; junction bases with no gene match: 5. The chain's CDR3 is CATSRDRGGLSNQPQHF. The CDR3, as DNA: TGTGCCACCAGCAGAGATAGAGGGGGCCTTAGCAATCAGCCCCAGCATTTT.

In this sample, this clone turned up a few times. This chain's CDR3 is CASSVQESSYEQYF. DNA for the CDR3: TGTGCCAGCAGCGTCCAAGAGAGCTCCTACGAGCAGTACTTC. The rearrangement links TRBV9 to TRBJ2-7; D is unresolved. With 2 bases removed from V and 0 bases from J, the gap between germline ends came to 9 bases. The CDR3 consists of 14 residues. Germline V gene data show CDR1 as SGDLS and CDR2 as YYNGEE.

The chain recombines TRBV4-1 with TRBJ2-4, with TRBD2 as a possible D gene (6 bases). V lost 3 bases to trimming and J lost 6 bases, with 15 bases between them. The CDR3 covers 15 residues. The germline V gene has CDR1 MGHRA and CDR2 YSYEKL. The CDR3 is CASSHRGDLTNIQYF. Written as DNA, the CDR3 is TGCGCCAGCAGCCACCGCGGGGATCTGACAAACATTCAGTACTTC.

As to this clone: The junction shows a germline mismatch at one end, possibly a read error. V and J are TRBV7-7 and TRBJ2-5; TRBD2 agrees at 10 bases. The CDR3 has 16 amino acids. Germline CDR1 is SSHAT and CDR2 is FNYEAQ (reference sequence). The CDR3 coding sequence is TGTGCTAGCAGCCTAAGGAAGCGGGAGGGTACGGAGACCCAGTACTTC. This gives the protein CASSLRKREGTETQYF.

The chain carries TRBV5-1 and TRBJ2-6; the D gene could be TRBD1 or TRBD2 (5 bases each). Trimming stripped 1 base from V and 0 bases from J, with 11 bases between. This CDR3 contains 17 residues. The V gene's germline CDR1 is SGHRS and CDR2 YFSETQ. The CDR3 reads CASSLFAGTSGANVLTF. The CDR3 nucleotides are TGCGCCAGCAGCTTGTTTGCAGGGACCTCTGGGGCCAACGTCCTGACTTTC.

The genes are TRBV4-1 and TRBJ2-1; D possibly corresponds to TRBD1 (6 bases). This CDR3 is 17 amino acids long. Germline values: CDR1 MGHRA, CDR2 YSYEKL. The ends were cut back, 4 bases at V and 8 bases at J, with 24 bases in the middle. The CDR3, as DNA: TGCGCCAGCAGCCCCTTCCCCCCAGGGGTTAAACTCGATGAGCAGTTCTTC. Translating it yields CASSPFPPGVKLDEQFF.

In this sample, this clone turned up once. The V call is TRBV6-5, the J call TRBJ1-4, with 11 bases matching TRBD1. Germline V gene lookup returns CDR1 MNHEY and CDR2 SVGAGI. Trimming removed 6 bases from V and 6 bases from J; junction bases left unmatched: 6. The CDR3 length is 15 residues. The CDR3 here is CASRTPGQGDEKLFF. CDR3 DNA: TGTGCCAGCAGAACTCCGGGACAGGGGGATGAAAAACTGTTTTTT.

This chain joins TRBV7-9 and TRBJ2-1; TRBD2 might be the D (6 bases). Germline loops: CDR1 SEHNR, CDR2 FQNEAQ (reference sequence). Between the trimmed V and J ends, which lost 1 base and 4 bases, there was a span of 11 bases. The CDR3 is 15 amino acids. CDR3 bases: TGTGCCAGCAGCTTAGACGCGGGATGGTACAATGAGCAGTTCTTC. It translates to CASSLDAGWYNEQFF. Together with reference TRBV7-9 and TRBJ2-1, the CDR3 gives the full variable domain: DTGVSQNPRHKITKRGQNVTFRCDPISEHNRLYWYRQTLGQGPEFLTYFQNEAQLEKSRLLSDRFSAERPKGSFSTLEIQRTEQGDSAMYLCASSLDAGWYNEQFFGPGTRLTVL.

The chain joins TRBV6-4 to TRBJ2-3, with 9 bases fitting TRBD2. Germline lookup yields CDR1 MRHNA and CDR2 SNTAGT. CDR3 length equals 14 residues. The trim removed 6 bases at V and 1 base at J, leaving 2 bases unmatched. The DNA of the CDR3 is TGTGCCAGCAGCAAGCGGGAGGGCACAGATACGCAGTATTTT. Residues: CASSKREGTDTQYF.

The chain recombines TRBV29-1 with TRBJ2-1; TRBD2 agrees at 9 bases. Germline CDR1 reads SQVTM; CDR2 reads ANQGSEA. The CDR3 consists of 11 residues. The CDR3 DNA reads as TGCAGTACCGGGACTAGCACCGAGCAGTTCTTC. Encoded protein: CSTGTSTEQFF.

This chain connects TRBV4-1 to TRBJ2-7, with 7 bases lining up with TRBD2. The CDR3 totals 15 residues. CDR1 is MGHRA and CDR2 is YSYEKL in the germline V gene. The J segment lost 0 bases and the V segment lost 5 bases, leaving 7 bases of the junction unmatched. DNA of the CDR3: TGCGCCAGCAGCGCCGGGACTAAAAGCTCCTACGAGCAGTACTTC. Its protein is CASSAGTKSSYEQYF.